This TCR beta chain was recorded in a study of T cells in localized non-small cell lung cancer. Germline V lookup: CDR1 MNHEY, CDR2 SVGAGI. Trimming took off 8 bases at V and 6 bases at J, with 15 bases between the two ends. CDR3 length: 13 residues. Libraries were prepared by immunoSEQ multiplex PCR; TCRdb keeps only in-frame clonotypes and omits some of them. Of about 34,000 clones listed, roughly 94% are singletons. Sequencing was performed on peripheral blood, taken before any cancer treatment. The V and J genes are TRBV6-5 and TRBJ2-3; D is unresolved. This clonotype originated in a woman aged 40-69 years with stage I lung adenocarcinoma. The CDR3 nucleotides read TGTGCCAGCGATACCCGGAGCAGGGATACGCAGTATTTT. Protein sequence: CASDTRSRDTQYF.